A single T cell receptor beta chain is shown here with its context. The sample belongs to a study of shared clonotypes between healthy human individuals. Data came from immunoSEQ multiplex PCR; TCRdb stores just in-frame clones and leaves some out. The repertoire has hundreds of thousands of clones, 96% of them found once; the top ten carry 0.05% to 0.07%. Per germline, CDR1 MNHNS and CDR2 SASEGT. V lost 2 bases and J lost 1, with 8 bases in between. The CDR3 consists of 14 residues. V gene TRBV6-1 combines with J gene TRBJ1-1; D gene unclear. Source material: naive CD4+ T cells sorted from blood. Described subset: CD45RA+ positively selected. This receptor was taken from a woman in her 30s in good health. The CDR3 protein is CASSELVRNTEAFF. DNA of the CDR3: TGTGCCAGCAGTGAATTGGTAAGGAACACTGAAGCTTTCTTT.